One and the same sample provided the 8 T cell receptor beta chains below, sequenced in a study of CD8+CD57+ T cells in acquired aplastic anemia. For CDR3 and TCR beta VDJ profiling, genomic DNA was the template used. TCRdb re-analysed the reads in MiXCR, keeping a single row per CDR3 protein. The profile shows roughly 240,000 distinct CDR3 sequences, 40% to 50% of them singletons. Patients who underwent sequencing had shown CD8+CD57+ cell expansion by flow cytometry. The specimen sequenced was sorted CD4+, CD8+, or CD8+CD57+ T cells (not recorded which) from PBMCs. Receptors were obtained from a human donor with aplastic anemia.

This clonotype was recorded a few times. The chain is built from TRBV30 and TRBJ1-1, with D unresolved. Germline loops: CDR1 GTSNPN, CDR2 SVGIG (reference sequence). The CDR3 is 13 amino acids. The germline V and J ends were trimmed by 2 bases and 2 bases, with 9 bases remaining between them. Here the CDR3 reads CAWSPAGNTEAFF. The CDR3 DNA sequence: TGTGCCTGGAGTCCTGCTGGCAACACTGAAGCTTTCTTT.

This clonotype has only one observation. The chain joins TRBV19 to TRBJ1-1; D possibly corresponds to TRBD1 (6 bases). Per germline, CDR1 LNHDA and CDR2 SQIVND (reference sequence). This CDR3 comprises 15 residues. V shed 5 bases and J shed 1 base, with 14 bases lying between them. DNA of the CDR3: TGTGCCAGTAGTCCCCCCCCAGGGGCGAACACTGAAGCTTTCTTT. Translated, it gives CASSPPPGANTEAFF.

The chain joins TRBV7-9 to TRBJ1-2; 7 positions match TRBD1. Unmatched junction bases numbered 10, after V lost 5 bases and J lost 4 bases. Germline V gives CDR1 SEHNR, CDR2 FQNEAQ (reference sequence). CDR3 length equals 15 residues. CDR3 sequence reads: CASSLTGTASYGYTF. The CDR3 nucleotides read TGTGCCAGCAGCCTAACCGGGACAGCGAGCTATGGCTACACCTTC.

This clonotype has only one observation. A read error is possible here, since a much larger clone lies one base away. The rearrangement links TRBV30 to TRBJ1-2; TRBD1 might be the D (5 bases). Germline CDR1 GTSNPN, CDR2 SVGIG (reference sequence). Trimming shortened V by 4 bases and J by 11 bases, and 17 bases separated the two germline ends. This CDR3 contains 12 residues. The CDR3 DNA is TGTGCCTGGACCCGGGGCACTCCGCCTTACACCTTC. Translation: CAWTRGTPPYTF.

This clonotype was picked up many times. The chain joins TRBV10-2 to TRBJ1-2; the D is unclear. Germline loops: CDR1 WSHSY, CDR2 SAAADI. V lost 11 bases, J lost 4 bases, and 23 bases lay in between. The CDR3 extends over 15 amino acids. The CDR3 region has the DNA TGCGCCGCAGTCCAGACTGCTTTTTCTGGCTATGGCTACACCTTC. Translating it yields CAAVQTAFSGYGYTF.

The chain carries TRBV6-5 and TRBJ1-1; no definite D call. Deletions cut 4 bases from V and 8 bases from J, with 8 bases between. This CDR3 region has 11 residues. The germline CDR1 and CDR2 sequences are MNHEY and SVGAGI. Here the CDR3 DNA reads TGTGCCAGCAGTTTTCAGTCCGAAGCTTTCTTT. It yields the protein CASSFQSEAFF.

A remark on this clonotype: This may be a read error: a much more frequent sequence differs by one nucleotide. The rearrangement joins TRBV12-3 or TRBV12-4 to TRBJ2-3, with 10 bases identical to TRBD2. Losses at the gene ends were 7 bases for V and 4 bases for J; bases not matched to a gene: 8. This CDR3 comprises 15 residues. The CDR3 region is CASKPTAGGPDTQYF. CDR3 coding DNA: TGTGCCAGCAAACCGACAGCGGGGGGGCCAGATACGCAGTATTTT.

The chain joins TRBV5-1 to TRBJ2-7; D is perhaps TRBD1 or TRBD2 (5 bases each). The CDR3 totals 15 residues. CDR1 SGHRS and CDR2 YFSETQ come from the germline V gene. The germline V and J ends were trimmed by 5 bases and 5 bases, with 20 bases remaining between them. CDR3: CASSRTGDRADEQYF. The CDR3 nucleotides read TGCGCCAGCAGTCGGACCGGGGACCGGGCCGACGAGCAGTACTTC.